The sequence of this TCR beta chain was determined in a study of immune cell composition in non-small cell lung cancer. General observations from the study: Squamous carcinomas (about 75%) more often had tumour-associated clones >0.5% than adenocarcinomas (around 35%). TIL tumour reactivity correlated with maximal tumour-associated clone frequency in adenocarcinoma.

Trimming removed 2 bases from V and 6 bases from J, with 16 bases in between. Germline CDR1 and CDR2: MNHNY and SVGAGI (reference sequence). The CDR3 has 15 residues. The repertoire was sequenced with immunoSEQ multiplex PCR; TCRdb's copy has only in-frame clones and lacks some. The data hold over a thousand clones, with roughly 82% observed a single time. The normal lung sample lay at least 3 cm, and maximally far, from the tumour. With respect to this clone: Its matching antigen is unknown.

The rearrangement links TRBV6-6 to TRBJ1-1; TRBD1 might be the D (5 bases). This TCR was sampled from a human donor with non-small cell lung cancer. Source material: non-adjacent lung tissue. CDR3 in amino acids: CASSYPAGGFAEAFF. The CDR3 coding sequence is TGTGCCAGCAGTTACCCAGCCGGGGGGTTCGCTGAAGCTTTCTTT.